The 32 T cell receptor delta chains presented below share a single source sample, sequenced in a study of delta chains in infants with herpesvirus infections. Reverse transcription of PBMC RNA used primers specific for the gamma and delta chains. TCRdb reprocessed the RT-PCR reads through CATT. This table holds 760 or so delta-chain clones, around 15% found once. The material was peripheral blood, obtained at time point 1 of longitudinal follow-up. The receptors here all came from a human donor who was a Ugandan infant, either HIV-exposed or HIV-unexposed (not recorded which).

This clone qualifies as large. This chain uses TRDV2 with TRDJ2; 7 bases match TRDD3. CDR3 length: 14 residues. Per the germline V gene, CDR1 is GEAIGNYY and CDR2 is EKD. The V and J ends lost 0 bases and 3 bases, in that order; junction bases with no gene match: 0. CDR3 residues: CACDTWGMTAQLFF. The CDR3 DNA sequence: TGTGCCTGTGACACCTGGGGGATGACAGCACAACTCTTCTTT.

This clone showed up just a few times. The CDR3 DNA reads as TGTGCCTGTGATACTGGGGGATACGTGACAGCACAACTCTTCTTT. Translated: CACDTGGYVTAQLFF. V is TRDV2 and J is TRDJ2; 13 bases agree with TRDD3. The junction had 1 base not matched to a gene; V was cut back by 4 bases and J by 3 bases. CDR3 length equals 15 residues. CDR1 and CDR2 from the germline V gene are GEAIGNYY and EKD.

This clone was seen more than once but under ten times. Only one base separates this from a far larger clonotype, so it likely reflects a read error. This chain joins TRDV2 and TRDJ2, with 12 bases matching TRDD3. CDR1 and CDR2 from the germline V gene are GEAIGNYY and EKD. The CDR3 totals 15 residues. CDR3 sequence (DNA): TGTGCCTGTGACACCTTACTGGGGGATACAGCACAATTCTTCTTT. Translation: CACDTLLGDTAQFFF.

On this clone itself: Being one base from a much bigger clone, this may be a read error. The chain recombines TRDV1 with TRDJ1; TRDD3 matches 9 bases. Looked up from germline, CDR1 is TSWWSYY and CDR2 is QGS. V was pared by 5 bases and J by 5 bases, with 12 bases of the junction left unmatched. This CDR3 is 16 amino acids long. CDR3 amino acids: CALGTPADWGRDKLIF. Here the CDR3 DNA reads TGTGCTCTTGGGACGCCTGCTGACTGGGGGAGAGATAAACTCATCTTT.

A word on this clone: A read error is the likely source, as a far larger clone sits one nucleotide away. The chain carries TRAV38-2/DV8 and TRDJ1, with TRDD3 matching 10 bases. This CDR3 has 17 residues. Germline CDR1 reads TSESDYY; CDR2 reads QEAYKQQN. The CDR3 region has the DNA TGTGCTTATATGAGCGCGCGGGGGATACGGTACACCGATAAACTCATCTTT. It is translated as CAYMSARGIRYTDKLIF.

A remark on this clone: With a far larger clone one base away, a read error is the likely cause. J is TRDJ3 and V is TRDV2, with D unresolved. No J gene was available from TCRdb, and it was assigned here by a germline match of the DNA. This CDR3 spans 18 amino acids. Germline lookup yields CDR1 GEAIGNYY and CDR2 EKD. The DNA for the CDR3 is TGTGCCTGCGACACCGTGGTGGGTCGCTCCTGGGACACCCGACAGATGTTTTTC. It specifies CACDTVVGRSWDTRQMFF.

By share, this clone counts as large. The chain joins TRDV1 to TRDJ1; 9 nucleotides align to TRDD3. Germline CDR1 is TSWWSYY and CDR2 is QGS. Trimming cost V 3 bases and J 0 bases; bases outside gene matches: 20. The CDR3 spans 21 residues. CDR3 in amino acids: CALGDPLRWGMSGLHTDKLIF. Written as DNA, the CDR3 is TGTGCTCTTGGGGATCCGCTCCGCTGGGGGATGAGTGGTCTACACACCGATAAACTCATCTTT.

As concerns this clone: This may arise from a read error, as a much more abundant clone is one base away. This specimen includes other DNA sequences encoding the same CDR3. J is TRDJ1 and V is TRDV3, with a possible D match to TRDD3 (8 bases). Germline V gives CDR1 TVYSNPD, CDR2 GDNSRS (reference sequence). The CDR3 length is 19 residues. V was pared by 0 bases and J by 7 bases, with 33 bases between. CDR3 in DNA: TGTGCCTTTAGTTCCTTCCTCCCCAATCCCATGGGGGATGCGCGTAAACTCATCTTT. It specifies CAFSSFLPNPMGDARKLIF.

Regarding this clone: One base away lies a much larger clone, so this may be a sequencing read error. The DNA of the CDR3 is TGTGCTCTTGGGGCTCTCCCGCTTCCTACGATAGCCGGGGGATCGAGCACCGATAAACTCATCTTT. It encodes CALGALPLPTIAGGSSTDKLIF. This sequence joins TRDV1 and TRDJ1, with D possibly being TRDD2 (8 bases). The CDR3 is 22 residues long. The V end lost 4 bases, the J end lost 1 base, and 34 bases lay between the germline ends. Germline CDR1 reads TSWWSYY; CDR2 reads QGS.

This CDR3 is CAVVWMGGIKEIDKLIF. The CDR3 nucleotides read TGTGCTGTGGTGTGGATGGGGGGGATAAAAGAAATCGATAAACTCATCTTT. No V segment was called; the J segment is TRDJ1; TRDD3 is the table's D call and was not checked against the DNA. The CDR3 is made up of 17 amino acids.

This clone was observed a handful of times. The rearrangement links TRDV2 to TRDJ3; 9 bases line up with TRDD3. CDR3 length equals 18 residues. Trimming removed 1 base from V and 0 bases from J; junction bases left unmatched: 3. Germline V gives CDR1 GEAIGNYY, CDR2 EKD. Here the CDR3 reads CACDTVGDSSWDTRQMFF. Written as DNA, the CDR3 is TGTGCCTGTGACACAGTGGGGGATAGCTCCTGGGACACCCGACAGATGTTTTTC.

As to this clone: A much larger clone is a single base away; this may be a read error. The chain couples TRDV2 to TRDJ3; TRDD3 agrees at 7 bases. This CDR3 is built from 18 residues. In germline, CDR1 is GEAIGNYY, CDR2 EKD. CDR3 region: CACDTVLGSSWATRQMFF. The CDR3 nucleotides are TGTGCCTGTGACACCGTACTGGGGAGCTCCTGGGCCACCCGACAGATGTTTTTC.

This clone was counted a few times. The likely explanation is a read error, given a far larger clone one base away. This chain uses TRDV2 with TRDJ3; 9 bases are shared with TRDD3. Germline V gene sequence: CDR1 GEAIGNYY, CDR2 EKD. The CDR3 sequence is 17 residues long. The CDR3 loop reads CACEYWGSSWDTQQMFF. The CDR3 nucleotides are TGTGCCTGTGAGTACTGGGGGAGCTCCTGGGACACCCAACAGATGTTTTTC.

As regards this clone: This likely reflects a read error, since a far larger clone is one base away. The chain recombines TRDV3 with TRDJ2, with TRDD3 matching over 9 bases. Germline CDR1 is TVYSNPD and CDR2 is GDNSRS (reference sequence). The length of the CDR3 is 21 residues. Trimming at V came to 5 bases and at J to 1 base, leaving 26 bases not matched to a gene. The CDR3 coding sequence is TGTGCCACTTACCTTCCTTTGGGGATACGCACGACGGGGGGTTTGACAGCACAACTCTTCTTT. Its translation is CATYLPLGIRTTGGLTAQLFF.

Details on this clone: This likely reflects a read error, since a far larger clone is one base away. This rearrangement joins TRDV1 to TRDJ1; 11 bases align to TRDD3. Unmatched junction bases numbered 20, after V lost 3 bases and J lost 2 bases. Germline V CDR1 and CDR2: TSWWSYY, QGS. The CDR3 extends over 21 amino acids. The CDR3 coding sequence is TGTGCTCTTGGGGAGACCATCGGAACCGGGATCGACTGGGGGATAACCGATAAACTCATCTTT. It is translated as CALGETIGTGIDWGITDKLIF.

The V gene is TRDV2, the J gene TRDJ3, with 7 bases that match TRDD3. The J gene, left out of TCRdb, was set here by checking the DNA against germline. Per the germline V gene, CDR1 is GEAIGNYY and CDR2 is EKD. V trimming: 0 bases; J trimming: 0 bases; junction bases outside the gene matches: 4. The CDR3 is made up of 18 amino acids. This CDR3 is CACDTLGARSWDTRQMFF. The CDR3 bases are TGTGCCTGTGACACCCTGGGGGCTCGCTCCTGGGACACCCGACAGATGTTTTTC.

This clone is termed medium-sized. The rearrangement joins TRDV2 to TRDJ3; possible D gene TRDD3, 5 bases. The CDR3 is 18 residues long. V was clipped by 6 bases and J by 1 base, with 18 bases between them. Germline lookup yields CDR1 GEAIGNYY and CDR2 EKD. The CDR3 bases are TGTGCCTGTAACGGGATTACTCCCACATCCTGGGACACCCGACAGATGTTTTTC. Translating gives CACNGITPTSWDTRQMFF.

This clone is medium-sized. CDR3 in DNA: TGTGCTCTTGGGGAAATTTTTATTAGATCCTACGGGGGATACGCTCATCTGTCTTTGACAGCACAACTCTTCTTT. It specifies CALGEIFIRSYGGYAHLSLTAQLFF. This rearrangement joins TRDV1 to TRDJ2; 10 nucleotides match TRDD3. V shed 2 bases, J shed 0 bases, and the junction held 27 bases outside the gene matches. The CDR3 sequence is 25 residues long. Germline lookup yields CDR1 TSWWSYY and CDR2 QGS.

By share, this clone ranks as large. The V and J genes are TRDV1 and TRDJ1; D perhaps matches TRDD2 (5 bases). Trimming took off 1 base at V and 4 bases at J, with 43 bases between the two ends. CDR1 is TSWWSYY and CDR2 is QGS in the germline V gene. The CDR3 is 25 residues long. This chain's CDR3 is CALGEPAFSLIRMRHKGSFSDKLIF. CDR3 DNA: TGTGCTCTTGGGGAACCGGCCTTCTCCTTGATTCGGATGAGGCATAAAGGCAGCTTCAGCGATAAACTCATCTTT.

In its sample, this clone is large. This chain joins TRDV2 and TRDJ2, with 11 bases fitting TRDD3. CDR3 length: 18 residues. Losses at the gene ends were 3 bases for V and 0 bases for J; bases not matched to a gene: 8. Germline lookup yields CDR1 GEAIGNYY and CDR2 EKD. In DNA form, the CDR3 reads TGTGCCTGTGACGTACTGGGGGATAGCCCCTCTTTGACAGCACAACTCTTCTTT. It encodes CACDVLGDSPSLTAQLFF.

This clone was counted between two and nine times. A far larger clone is one nucleotide away, so this likely arose from a read error. The sample has other DNA sequences that encode this CDR3 too. The J gene is TRDJ2, the V gene TRAV29/DV5, with 11 bases fitting TRDD3. V lost 5 bases to trimming and J lost 2 bases; unmatched junction nucleotides: 41. Germline values: CDR1 NSMFDY, CDR2 ISSIKDK. The CDR3 length is 27 residues. The CDR3 DNA is TGTGCAGCGCCGTCGGACTTCCATTCCTATCGGACTACTACTGGGGGATATGGGCCGAGATTGACAGCACAACTCTTCTTT. It translates to CAAPSDFHSYRTTTGGYGPRLTAQLFF.

By frequency in the sample, this clone is large (0.1 to 1%). This sample includes further DNA sequences coding for the same CDR3. This sequence joins TRDV1 and TRDJ1; 12 bases are shared with TRDD3. The CDR3 is made up of 21 amino acids. V lost 3 bases to trimming and J lost 3 bases; unmatched junction nucleotides: 20. CDR1 TSWWSYY and CDR2 QGS come from the germline V gene. This chain's CDR3 is CALGETIGTGIDWGIPDKLIF. The CDR3 DNA follows: TGTGCTCTTGGGGAGACCATCGGAACCGGGATCGACTGGGGGATACCCGATAAACTCATCTTT.

This clone appeared a few times. A read error is possible here, since a much larger clone lies one base away. The J gene is TRDJ1, the V gene TRDV1; D may match TRDD2 or TRDD3 (9 bases each). Germline CDR1 and CDR2: TSWWSYY and QGS. The CDR3 consists of 23 residues. The CDR3 is CALGEDGWGLPTYTGGNTDKLTF. The CDR3 DNA is TGTGCTCTTGGGGAAGACGGTTGGGGCCTTCCTACTTATACTGGGGGAAACACCGATAAACTCACCTTT.

This clone occurred a few times. A much larger clone is a single base away; this may be a read error. J is TRDJ1 and V is TRDV1; 9 bases agree with TRDD3. Germline CDR1 and CDR2: TSWWSYY and QGS. The CDR3 is made up of 19 amino acids. With V trimmed by 0 bases and J by 2 bases, 13 bases remained unmatched. CDR3 coding DNA: TGTGCTCTTGGGGAACTAATCCTATTGGGGGATATGAGAACCGATAAACTCATCTTT. The encoded protein is CALGELILLGDMRTDKLIF.

Comment on this clone: It may be a read error: a sequence one base away is much more abundant. The chain combines TRDV1 with TRDJ1; TRDD3 aligns across 9 bases. The V gene end was trimmed by 3 bases and the J gene end by 1 base; junction bases not matched to a gene: 24. Germline CDR1 reads TSWWSYY; CDR2 reads QGS. This CDR3 contains 22 residues. CDR3 nucleotides: TGTGCTCTTGGGGATCCTCGTTTCCTTCTGGGGGATGACCCCCCACGCACCGATAAACTCATCTTT. Its translation: CALGDPRFLLGDDPPRTDKLIF.

In its sample, this clone ranks as large (0.1 to 1%). This chain links TRDV1 with TRDJ2; a weak D match, TRDD2 (9 bases). The CDR3 has 28 residues. The V and J ends lost 0 bases and 4 bases respectively, with 48 bases between them. The germline V gene encodes CDR1 TSWWSYY and CDR2 QGS. CDR3 DNA sequence: TGTGCTCTTGGGGAACTAGTTAGTTCCCTTCCTACGAAATGGGGGGATAAAACCCGGAGAAGGGGGACAGCACAACTCTTCTTT. It is translated as CALGELVSSLPTKWGDKTRRRGTAQLFF.

A note on this clone: A far more abundant clone sits one base away, making this likely a read error. This chain connects TRDV2 to TRDJ3; 12 bases match TRDD3. Germline matching of the DNA provided the J gene here, since TCRdb leaves it blank. Germline V lookup: CDR1 GEAIGNYY, CDR2 EKD. This CDR3 comprises 21 residues. Trimming cost V 7 bases and J 0 bases; bases outside gene matches: 15. The DNA of the CDR3 is TGTGCCTGCGATACGGCTGGGGGATACGCGATCGGCTCCTGGGACACCCGACAGATGTTTTTC. Its translation is CACDTAGGYAIGSWDTRQMFF.

By share, this clone counts as large (0.1 to 1%). This chain connects TRDV2 to TRDJ3, with 11 bases fitting TRDD3. Germline CDR1 is GEAIGNYY and CDR2 is EKD. The junction had 14 bases not matched to a gene; V was cut back by 0 bases and J by 2 bases. The CDR3 length is 22 residues. This CDR3 is CACDTPPVLGDIAPWDTRQMFF. The CDR3 nucleotides are TGTGCCTGTGACACCCCCCCAGTACTGGGGGATATCGCCCCCTGGGACACCCGACAGATGTTTTTC.

By sample share, this clone is large. The chain carries TRDV2 and TRDJ3; the match to TRDD3 covers 13 bases. CDR1 is GEAIGNYY, CDR2 EKD, per germline. This CDR3 is 18 amino acids long. V dropped 3 bases and J dropped 0; count of bases not matched to a gene: 1. The CDR3 sequence is CACDYWGIRSWDTRQMFF. The CDR3 DNA sequence: TGTGCCTGTGACTACTGGGGGATACGCTCCTGGGACACCCGACAGATGTTTTTC.

The chain couples TRDV2 to TRDJ3, with 10 nucleotides matching TRDD3. Since TCRdb gives no J gene, matching the DNA to germline was used here to assign it. Germline lookup yields CDR1 GEAIGNYY and CDR2 EKD. This CDR3 region has 19 residues. The V gene end was trimmed by 2 bases and the J gene end by 0 bases; junction bases not matched to a gene: 6. The CDR3 spells CACDILGDPTSWDTRQMFF. CDR3 DNA: TGTGCCTGTGACATACTGGGGGATCCAACCTCCTGGGACACCCGACAGATGTTTTTC.

This clone qualifies as large. Different DNA sequences within this sample yield the same CDR3. This rearrangement joins TRDV1 to TRDJ1; TRDD3 matches at 9 bases. The CDR3 has 15 amino acids. Germline CDR1 TSWWSYY, CDR2 QGS. V lost 2 bases to trimming and J lost 5 bases; unmatched junction nucleotides: 6. The CDR3 DNA is TGTGCTCTTGGGGAATACGGGGGATACTCGGATAAACTCATCTTT. It is translated as CALGEYGGYSDKLIF.

A remark on this clone: A read error likely explains this, since a far larger clone differs by one base. The J gene was not called, though the V gene is TRDV2; the table's D call of TRDD3 was not tested on the DNA. Germline CDR1 GEAIGNYY, CDR2 EKD. The CDR3 consists of 16 residues. The CDR3: CACDTVWGIRTDNLIF. CDR3 in DNA: TGTGCCTGTGACACCGTCTGGGGGATACGCACCGATAACCTCATCTTT.